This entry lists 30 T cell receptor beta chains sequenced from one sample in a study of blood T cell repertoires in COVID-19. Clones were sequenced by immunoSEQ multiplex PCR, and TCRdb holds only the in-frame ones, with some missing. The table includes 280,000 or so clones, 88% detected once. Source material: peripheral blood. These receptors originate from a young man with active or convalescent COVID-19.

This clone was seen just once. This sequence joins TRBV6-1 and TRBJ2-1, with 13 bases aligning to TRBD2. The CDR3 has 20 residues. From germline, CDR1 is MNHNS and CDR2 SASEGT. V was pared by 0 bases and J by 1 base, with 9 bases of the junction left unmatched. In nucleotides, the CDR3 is TGTGCCAGCAGTGAAGCTCGGACTAGCGGGGGCCCCCCATCCTACAATGAGCAGTTCTTC. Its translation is CASSEARTSGGPPSYNEQFF.

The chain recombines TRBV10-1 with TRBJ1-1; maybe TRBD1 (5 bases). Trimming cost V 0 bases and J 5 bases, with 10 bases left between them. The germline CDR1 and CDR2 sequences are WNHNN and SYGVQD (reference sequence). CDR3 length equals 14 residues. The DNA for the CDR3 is TGCGCCAGCAGTGAGTCGACTCGGGGGACTGAAGCTTTCTTT. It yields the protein CASSESTRGTEAFF.

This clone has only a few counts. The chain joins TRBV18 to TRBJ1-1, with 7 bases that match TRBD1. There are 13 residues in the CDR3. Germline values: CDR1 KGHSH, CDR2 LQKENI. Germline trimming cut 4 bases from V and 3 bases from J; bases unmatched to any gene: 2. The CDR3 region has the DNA TGTGCCAGCTCACAGGGGGCGGACACTGAAGCTTTCTTT. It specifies CASSQGADTEAFF.

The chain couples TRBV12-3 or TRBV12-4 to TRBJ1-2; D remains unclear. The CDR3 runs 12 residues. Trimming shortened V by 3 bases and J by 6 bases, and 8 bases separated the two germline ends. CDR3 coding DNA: TGTGCCAGCAGTTTTGAACTCAATGGCTACACCTTC. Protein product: CASSFELNGYTF.

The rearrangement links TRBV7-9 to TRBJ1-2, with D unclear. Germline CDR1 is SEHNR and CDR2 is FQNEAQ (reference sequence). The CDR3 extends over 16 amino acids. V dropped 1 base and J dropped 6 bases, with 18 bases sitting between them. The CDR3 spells CASSLGQVALLHGYTF. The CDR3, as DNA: TGTGCCAGCAGCTTAGGTCAGGTGGCTCTTCTGCATGGCTACACCTTC.

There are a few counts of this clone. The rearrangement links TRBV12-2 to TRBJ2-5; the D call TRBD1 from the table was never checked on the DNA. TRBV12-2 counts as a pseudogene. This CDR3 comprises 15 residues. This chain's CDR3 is CASRPLRGPQETQYF. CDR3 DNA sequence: TGTGCAAGTCGCCCCCTCAGGGGGCCCCAAGAGACCCAGTACTTC.

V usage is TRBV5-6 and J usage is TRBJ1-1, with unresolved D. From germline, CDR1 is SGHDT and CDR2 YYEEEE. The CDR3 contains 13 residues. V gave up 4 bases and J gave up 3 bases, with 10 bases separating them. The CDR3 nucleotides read TGTGCCAGCAGCCCGGTAGAGGACACTGAAGCTTTCTTT. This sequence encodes CASSPVEDTEAFF.

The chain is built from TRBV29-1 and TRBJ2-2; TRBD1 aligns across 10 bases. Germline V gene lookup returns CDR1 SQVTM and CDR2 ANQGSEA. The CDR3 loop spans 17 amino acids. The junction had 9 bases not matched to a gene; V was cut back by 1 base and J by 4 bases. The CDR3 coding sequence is TGCAGCGTTGAAGGGGCGACAGGGGGCGCGGCCACCGGGGAGCTGTTTTTT. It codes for CSVEGATGGAATGELFF.

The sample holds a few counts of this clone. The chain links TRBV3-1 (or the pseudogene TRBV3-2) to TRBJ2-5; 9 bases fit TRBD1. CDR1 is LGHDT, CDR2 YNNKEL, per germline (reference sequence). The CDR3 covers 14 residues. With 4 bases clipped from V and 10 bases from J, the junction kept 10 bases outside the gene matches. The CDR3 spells CASSPRDREDDQYF. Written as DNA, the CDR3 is TGTGCCAGCAGCCCGAGGGACAGGGAAGACGACCAGTACTTC.

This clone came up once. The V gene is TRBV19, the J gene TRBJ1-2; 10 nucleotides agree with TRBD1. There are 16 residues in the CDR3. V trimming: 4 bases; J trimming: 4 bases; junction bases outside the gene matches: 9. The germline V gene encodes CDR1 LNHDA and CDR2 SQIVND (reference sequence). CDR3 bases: TGTGCCAGTAGTACACGAGCGACAGGGGGCGGCTATGGCTACACCTTC. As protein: CASSTRATGGGYGYTF.

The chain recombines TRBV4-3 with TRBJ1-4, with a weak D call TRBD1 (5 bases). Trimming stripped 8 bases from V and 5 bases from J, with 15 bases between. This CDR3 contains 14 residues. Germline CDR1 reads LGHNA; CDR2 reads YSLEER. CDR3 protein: CASARGRVNEKLFF. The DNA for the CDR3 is TGCGCCAGCGCGCGGGGCAGGGTGAATGAAAAACTGTTTTTT.

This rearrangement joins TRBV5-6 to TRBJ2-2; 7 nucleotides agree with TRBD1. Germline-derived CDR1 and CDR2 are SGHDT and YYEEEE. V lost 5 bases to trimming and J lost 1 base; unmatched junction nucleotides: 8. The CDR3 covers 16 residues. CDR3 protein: CASRRTGTVNTGELFF. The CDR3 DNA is TGTGCCAGCAGAAGGACCGGGACAGTGAACACCGGGGAGCTGTTTTTT.

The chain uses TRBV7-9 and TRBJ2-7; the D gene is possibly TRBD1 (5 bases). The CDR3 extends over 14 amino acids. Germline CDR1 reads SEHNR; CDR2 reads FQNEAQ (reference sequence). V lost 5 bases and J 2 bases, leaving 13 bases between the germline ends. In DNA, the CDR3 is TGTGCCAGCAGCCTATCGGACACCGCCTACGAGCAGTACTTC. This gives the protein CASSLSDTAYEQYF.

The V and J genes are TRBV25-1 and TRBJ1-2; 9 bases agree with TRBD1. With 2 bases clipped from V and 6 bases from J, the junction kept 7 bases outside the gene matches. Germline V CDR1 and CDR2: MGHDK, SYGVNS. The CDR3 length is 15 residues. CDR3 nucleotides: TGTGCCAGCAGTGAACACGTAACAGGGGGCAATGGCTACACCTTC. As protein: CASSEHVTGGNGYTF.

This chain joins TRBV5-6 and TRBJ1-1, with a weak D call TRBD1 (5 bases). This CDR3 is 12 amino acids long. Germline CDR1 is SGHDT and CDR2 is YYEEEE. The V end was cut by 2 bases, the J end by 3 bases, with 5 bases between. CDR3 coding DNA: TGTGCCAGCAGCTTACAGGACACTGAAGCTTTCTTT. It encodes CASSLQDTEAFF.

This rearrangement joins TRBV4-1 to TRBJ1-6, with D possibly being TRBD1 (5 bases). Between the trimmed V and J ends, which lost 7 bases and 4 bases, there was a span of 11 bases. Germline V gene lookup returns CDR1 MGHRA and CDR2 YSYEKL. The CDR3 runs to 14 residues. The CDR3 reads CASMGQAYNSPLHF. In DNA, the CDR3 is TGCGCCAGCATGGGGCAGGCGTATAATTCACCCCTCCACTTT.

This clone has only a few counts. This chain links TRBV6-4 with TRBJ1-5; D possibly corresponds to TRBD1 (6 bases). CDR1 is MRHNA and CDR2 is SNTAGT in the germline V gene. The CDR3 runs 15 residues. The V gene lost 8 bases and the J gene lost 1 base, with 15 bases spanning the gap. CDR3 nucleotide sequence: TGTGCCAGCGCCGTGGGGGCCGGGAGCAATCAGCCCCAGCATTTT. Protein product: CASAVGAGSNQPQHF.

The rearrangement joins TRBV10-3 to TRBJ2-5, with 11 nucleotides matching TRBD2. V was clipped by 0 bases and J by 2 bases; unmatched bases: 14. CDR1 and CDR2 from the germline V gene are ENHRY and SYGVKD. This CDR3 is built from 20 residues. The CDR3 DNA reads TGTGCCATCAGTGAGTCGCCTTTCGGGGCTAGCGGGGGGACTCAAGAGACCCAGTACTTC. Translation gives CAISESPFGASGGTQETQYF.

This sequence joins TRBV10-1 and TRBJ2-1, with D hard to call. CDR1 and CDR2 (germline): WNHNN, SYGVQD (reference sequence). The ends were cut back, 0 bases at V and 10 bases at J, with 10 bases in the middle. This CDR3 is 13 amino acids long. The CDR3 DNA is TGCGCCAGCAGTGAGTCGATCAGCGCCGAGCAGTTCTTC. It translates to CASSESISAEQFF.

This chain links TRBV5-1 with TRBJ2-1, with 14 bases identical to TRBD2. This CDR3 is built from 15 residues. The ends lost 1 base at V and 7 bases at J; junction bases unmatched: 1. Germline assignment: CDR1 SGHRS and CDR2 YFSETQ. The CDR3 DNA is TGCGCCAGCAGCTTGAGGACTAGCGGGGGGAATGAGCAGTTCTTC. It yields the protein CASSLRTSGGNEQFF.

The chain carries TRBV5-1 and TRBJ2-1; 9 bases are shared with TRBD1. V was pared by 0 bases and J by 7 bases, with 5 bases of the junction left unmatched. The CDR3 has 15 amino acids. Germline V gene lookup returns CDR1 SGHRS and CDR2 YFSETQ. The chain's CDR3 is CASSLGDRVLNEQFF. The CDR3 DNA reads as TGCGCCAGCAGCTTGGGGGACAGGGTATTAAATGAGCAGTTCTTC.

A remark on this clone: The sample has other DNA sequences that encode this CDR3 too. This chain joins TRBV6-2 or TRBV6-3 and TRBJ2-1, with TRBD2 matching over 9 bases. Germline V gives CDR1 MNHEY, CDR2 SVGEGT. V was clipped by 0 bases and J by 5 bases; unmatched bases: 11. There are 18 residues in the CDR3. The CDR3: CASSYSGLAGGPHNEQFF. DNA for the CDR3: TGTGCCAGCAGTTACTCGGGGTTGGCGGGGGGGCCCCACAATGAGCAGTTCTTC.

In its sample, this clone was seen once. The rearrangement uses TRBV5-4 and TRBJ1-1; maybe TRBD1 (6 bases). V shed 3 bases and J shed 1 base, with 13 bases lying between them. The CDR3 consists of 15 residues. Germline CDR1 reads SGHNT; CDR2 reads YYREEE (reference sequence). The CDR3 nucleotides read TGTGCCAGCAGCTGGATGGACAGACCGAACACTGAAGCTTTCTTT. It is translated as CASSWMDRPNTEAFF.

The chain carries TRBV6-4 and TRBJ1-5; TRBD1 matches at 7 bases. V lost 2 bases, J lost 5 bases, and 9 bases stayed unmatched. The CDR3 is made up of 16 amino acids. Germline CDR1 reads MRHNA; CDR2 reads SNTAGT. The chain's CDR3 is CASSDVDRAVDQPQHF. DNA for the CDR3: TGTGCCAGCAGTGACGTAGACAGGGCGGTGGATCAGCCCCAGCATTTT.

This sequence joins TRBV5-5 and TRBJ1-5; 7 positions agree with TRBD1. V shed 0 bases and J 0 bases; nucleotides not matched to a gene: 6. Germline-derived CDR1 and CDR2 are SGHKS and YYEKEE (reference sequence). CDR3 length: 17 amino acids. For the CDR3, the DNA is TGTGCCAGCAGCTTGGGCTATGGGACAGTTAGCAATCAGCCCCAGCATTTT. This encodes CASSLGYGTVSNQPQHF.

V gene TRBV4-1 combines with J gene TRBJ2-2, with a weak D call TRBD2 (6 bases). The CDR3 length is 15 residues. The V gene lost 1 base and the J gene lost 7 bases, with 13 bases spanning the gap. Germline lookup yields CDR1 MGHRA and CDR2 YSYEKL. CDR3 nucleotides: TGCGCCAGCAGCCAAGTCGGGGGACGGATCGGGGAGCTGTTTTTT. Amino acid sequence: CASSQVGGRIGELFF.

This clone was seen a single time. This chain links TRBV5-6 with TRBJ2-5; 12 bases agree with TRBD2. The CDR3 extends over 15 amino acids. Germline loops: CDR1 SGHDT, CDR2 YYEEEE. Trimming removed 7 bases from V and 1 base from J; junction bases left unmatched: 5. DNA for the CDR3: TGTGCCAGCGGACTAGCGGGACCTACCCAAGAGACCCAGTACTTC. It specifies CASGLAGPTQETQYF.

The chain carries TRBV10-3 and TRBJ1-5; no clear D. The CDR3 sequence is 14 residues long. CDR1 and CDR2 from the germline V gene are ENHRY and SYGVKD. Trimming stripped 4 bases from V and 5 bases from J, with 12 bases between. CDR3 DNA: TGTGCCATCAGTGCAGGCCAGGCCGATCAGCCCCAGCATTTT. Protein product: CAISAGQADQPQHF.

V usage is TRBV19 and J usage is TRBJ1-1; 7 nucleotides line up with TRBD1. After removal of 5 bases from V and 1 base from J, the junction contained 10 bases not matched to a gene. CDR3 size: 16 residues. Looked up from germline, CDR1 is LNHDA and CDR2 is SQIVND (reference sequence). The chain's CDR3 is CASSLATGRWNTEAFF. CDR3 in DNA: TGTGCCAGTAGTTTGGCGACAGGGCGTTGGAACACTGAAGCTTTCTTT.

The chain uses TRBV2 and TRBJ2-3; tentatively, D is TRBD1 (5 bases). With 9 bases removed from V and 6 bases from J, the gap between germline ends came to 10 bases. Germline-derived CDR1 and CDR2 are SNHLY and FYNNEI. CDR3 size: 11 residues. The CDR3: CASTGYDTQYF. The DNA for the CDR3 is TGTGCCAGTACAGGCTACGATACGCAGTATTTT.